This T cell receptor beta chain is from a study of a mutant IDH1 vaccine in newly diagnosed glioma. Study-wide background: Treated patients had a mean age of around 40 years and a roughly 60% male, 37.5% female split.

Clones were sequenced by immunoSEQ multiplex PCR, and TCRdb holds only the in-frame ones, with some missing. The sample has about 50,000 clones; roughly 89% are singletons. Per the germline V gene, CDR1 is SNHLY and CDR2 is FYNNEI. This CDR3 comprises 15 residues. Between the trimmed V and J ends, which lost 4 bases and 4 bases, there was a span of 16 bases. Time point specified: baseline, week 1 (first vaccination visit). Treatment in this sample: pre-vaccination baseline after standard-of-care therapy. Donors had new IDH1-mutant astrocytomas of WHO grade 3 or 4 (ATRX-lost). Source: PBMCs, taken from a glioma patient treated with radiotherapy, temozolomide or both. The chain is built from TRBV2 and TRBJ1-2, with D unresolved. The origin of this receptor is a man aged 40-49 years with glioma. The DNA of the CDR3 is TGTGCCAGCAGTGCCTCCAGTGGGATGATCTATGGCTACACCTTC. Translated, it gives CASSASSGMIYGYTF.